A single sample gave rise to the 2 T cell receptor beta chains below, sequenced in a study of blood T cell repertoires in COVID-19. TCRdb's copy holds only in-frame clones and misses some; the assay was immunoSEQ multiplex PCR. The data contain some 400,000 clones, 70% to 90% of them singletons. Sequenced: peripheral blood. These receptors were taken from a woman in her 30s with COVID-19, enrolled during active disease.

The chain recombines TRBV4-1 with TRBJ2-2; 9 nucleotides line up with TRBD1. Germline V lookup: CDR1 MGHRA, CDR2 YSYEKL. The CDR3 is 17 residues long. The V gene end was trimmed by 0 bases and the J gene end by 5 bases; junction bases not matched to a gene: 7. CDR3 sequence reads: CASSQDPGQGKTGELFF. DNA for the CDR3: TGCGCCAGCAGCCAAGATCCTGGACAGGGGAAGACCGGGGAGCTGTTTTTT.

A word on this clone: Other DNA sequences in this specimen translate into the identical CDR3. The V call is TRBV27, the J call TRBJ1-1, with no clear D. V was shortened by 2 bases and J by 3 bases, with 7 bases between the two germline ends. The CDR3 is 13 amino acids. Germline lookup yields CDR1 MNHEY and CDR2 SMNVEV (reference sequence). In DNA, the CDR3 is TGTGCCAGCAGTTTAACGGGGTACACTGAAGCTTTCTTT. Amino acid sequence: CASSLTGYTEAFF.